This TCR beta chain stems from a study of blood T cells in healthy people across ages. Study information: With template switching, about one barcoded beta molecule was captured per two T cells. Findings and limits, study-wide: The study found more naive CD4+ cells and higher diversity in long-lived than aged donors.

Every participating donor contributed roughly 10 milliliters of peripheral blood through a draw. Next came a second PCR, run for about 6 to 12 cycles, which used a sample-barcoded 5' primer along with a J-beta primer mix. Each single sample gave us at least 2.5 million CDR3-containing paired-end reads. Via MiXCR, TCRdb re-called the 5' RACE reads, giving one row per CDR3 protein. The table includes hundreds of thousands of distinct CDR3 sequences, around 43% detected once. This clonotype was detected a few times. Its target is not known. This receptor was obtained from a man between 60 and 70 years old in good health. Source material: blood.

The CDR3 nucleotides are TGTGCCAGCAACGGGCCAGGGGACAGAGAGACCCAGTACTTC. Its protein is CASNGPGDRETQYF. The chain carries TRBV2 and TRBJ2-5; 7 positions match TRBD1. The CDR3 has 14 residues. Germline lookup yields CDR1 SNHLY and CDR2 FYNNEI. With V trimmed by 7 bases and J by 4 bases, 9 bases remained unmatched. Using reference TRBV2 and TRBJ2-5 for the parts outside the CDR3, the full variable domain is EPEVTQTPSHQVTQMGQEVILRCVPISNHLYFYWYRQILGQKVEFLVSFYNNEISEKSEIFDDQFSVERPDGSNFTLKIRSTKLEDSAMYFCASNGPGDRETQYFGPGTRLLVL.